This TCR beta chain originates from a study of long-term antiretroviral therapy in people with HIV. This clone has just one count. Version v3.0 of the immunoSEQ assay ran at survey level. Sequencing was performed with immunoSEQ multiplex PCR; in TCRdb, only in-frame clones are kept and a portion is missing. Of around 40,000 clones detected, 70% to 90% appear once; the ten largest clones hold roughly a tenth. The CDR3 extends over 16 amino acids. CDR1 LGHNA and CDR2 YSLEER come from the germline V gene. Trimming at V came to 2 bases and at J to 2 bases, leaving 5 bases not matched to a gene. The chain employs TRBV4-3 and TRBJ2-7; TRBD2 matches 11 bases. The TCR was taken from a man aged 18 to 29 with HIV. Sequenced here: unsorted PBMCs, sampled 2.2 years after starting antiretroviral therapy. CDR3 in amino acids: CASSQSLAGGAYEQYF. The CDR3 DNA reads TGCGCCAGCAGCCAAAGTCTAGCGGGAGGAGCCTACGAGCAGTACTTC.